Listed below are T cell receptor beta chains from one sample, sequenced in a study of graft-versus-host responses after intestinal transplantation. These TCRs' antigens remain unknown. Here immunoSEQ multiplex PCR was the method, and the copy in TCRdb shows in-frame clones only, minus some. The profile shows about 47,000 clones, approximately 95% of them singletons. The specimen was unstimulated CD8+ T cells sorted from spleen or lymph node cells, collected before transplant. These TCRs come from a human donor who was the organ donor for an intestinal transplant. The CDR3 runs from the conserved cysteine through the conserved F or W. D genes are given only for firm matches. The listing skips clone size in some rows; elsewhere it reads once, few, many or a size class.

j_call,v_call,clone_size,d_call,cdr3_aa,cdr3_nt
TRBJ2-1,TRBV19,-,-,CASDQGGLNEQFF,TGTGCCAGTGACCAAGGGGGACTGAATGAGCAGTTCTTC
TRBJ2-1,TRBV19,-,-,CASTPGGGSTEQFF,TGTGCCAGTACCCCAGGGGGGGGGAGTACTGAGCAGTTCTTC
TRBJ2-7,TRBV27,-,TRBD1,CASSMTGSGYEQYF,TGTGCCAGCAGTATGACAGGGAGCGGCTACGAGCAGTACTTC
TRBJ1-2,TRBV7-2,-,-,CASSLELGPGSGYGYTF,TGTGCCAGCAGCTTAGAGCTAGGGCCTGGAAGTGGGTATGGCTACACCTTC
TRBJ2-1,TRBV14,-,-,CASSSTMVVYNEQFF,TGTGCCAGCAGCTCCACCATGGTGGTCTACAATGAGCAGTTCTTC
TRBJ2-5,TRBV5-1,-,TRBD2,CASSLGLAGEETQYF,TGCGCCAGCAGCCTGGGACTAGCGGGGGAAGAGACCCAGTACTTC
TRBJ1-1,TRBV7-9,-,TRBD1,CASSPQGARDTEAFF,TGTGCCAGCAGCCCACAGGGGGCTAGGGACACTGAAGCTTTCTTT
TRBJ2-7,TRBV7-6,-,TRBD1,CASSLAVGQGSYEQYF,TGTGCCAGCAGCTTAGCAGTTGGACAGGGCTCCTACGAGCAGTACTTC
TRBJ2-3,TRBV6-5,-,-,CASRRALGGTDTQYF,TGTGCCAGCAGGAGGGCCCTCGGGGGCACAGATACGCAGTATTTT
TRBJ1-2,TRBV6-1,-,-,CASSENRWQEYANYGYTF,TGTGCCAGCAGTGAAAATCGGTGGCAGGAGTATGCTAACTATGGCTACACCTTC
TRBJ1-3,TRBV6-1,-,-,CASSGAGVGNTIYF,TGTGCCAGCAGTGGGGCCGGGGTCGGAAACACCATATATTTT
TRBJ2-7,TRBV7-8,-,-,CASSLDEQVPGEQYF,TGTGCCAGCAGCTTAGATGAGCAGGTCCCTGGCGAGCAGTACTTC
TRBJ1-1,TRBV10-3,once,TRBD1,CAISERTGGRTEAFF,TGTGCCATCAGTGAGCGAACAGGGGGTAGGACTGAAGCTTTCTTT
TRBJ2-1,TRBV25-1,-,-,CASSHLGQSYNEQFF,TGTGCCAGCAGCCACCTCGGGCAGTCATACAATGAGCAGTTCTTC
TRBJ1-6,TRBV4-1,-,TRBD1,CASSPTGGYSPLHF,TGCGCCAGCAGCCCGACAGGGGGGTATTCACCCCTCCACTTT
TRBJ1-3,TRBV4-2,-,-,CASSQDPGPMGNTIYF,TGTGCCAGCAGCCAAGACCCGGGACCGATGGGAAACACCATATATTTT
TRBJ1-1,TRBV5-6,-,-,CASSLARTGDTEAFF,TGTGCCAGCAGCTTGGCTCGCACCGGGGATACTGAAGCTTTCTTT
TRBJ2-2,TRBV27,-,-,CASSLFPNTGELFF,TGTGCCAGCAGTCTCTTTCCGAACACCGGGGAGCTGTTTTTT
TRBJ2-7,TRBV18,-,-,CASSLTGIGAYEQYF,TGTGCCAGCTCACTAACAGGGATCGGGGCCTACGAGCAGTACTTC
TRBJ2-2,TRBV7-7,-,-,CAIQGGDGNTGELFF,TGTGCCATACAGGGCGGGGACGGGAACACCGGGGAGCTGTTTTTT
TRBJ1-4,TRBV28,-,TRBD1,CASEGQANEKLFF,TGTGCCAGCGAGGGACAGGCTAATGAAAAACTGTTTTTT
TRBJ1-1,TRBV7-9,-,-,CASSPGAGTEAFF,TGTGCCAGCAGCCCGGGGGCCGGGACTGAAGCTTTCTTT
TRBJ2-7,TRBV6-1,-,-,CASGSKETYEQYF,TGTGCCAGTGGAAGCAAGGAAACCTACGAGCAGTACTTC
TRBJ1-5,TRBV2,-,-,CASSTGDSSPQPQHF,TGTGCCAGCAGTACAGGTGATTCGTCCCCTCAGCCCCAGCATTTT
TRBJ1-2,TRBV11-3,-,TRBD1,CASSIAGTGDWGYTF,TGTGCCAGCAGCATCGCCGGGACAGGGGATTGGGGCTACACCTTC
TRBJ2-7,TRBV6-4,-,-,CASSDSIGGDTYEQYF,TGTGCCAGCAGTGACTCGATCGGGGGCGATACCTACGAGCAGTACTTC
TRBJ1-2,TRBV11-2,-,TRBD1,CASSSYREDRGGPGYTF,TGTGCCAGCAGCTCCTATCGGGAGGACAGGGGGGGACCCGGCTACACCTTC
TRBJ2-3,TRBV5-4,-,TRBD2,CASSLQAGGFGDTQYF,TGTGCCAGCAGCTTGCAAGCGGGGGGTTTTGGGGATACGCAGTATTTT
TRBJ2-1,TRBV4-2,-,TRBD1,CASSPRDSNNEQFF,TGTGCCAGCAGCCCTCGGGACAGCAACAATGAGCAGTTCTTC
TRBJ1-5,TRBV27,-,TRBD1,CASSYRGDNQPQHF,TGTGCCAGCAGTTACAGGGGAGACAATCAGCCCCAGCATTTT
TRBJ1-4,TRBV27,-,-,CASWPYRVLPSTNEKLFF,TGTGCCAGTTGGCCTTACAGGGTTCTCCCTTCAACTAATGAAAAACTGTTTTTT
TRBJ2-7,TRBV27,-,TRBD2,CASSFSSGGYSYEQYF,TGTGCCAGCAGTTTCAGTAGCGGGGGGTACTCCTACGAGCAGTACTTC
TRBJ2-1,TRBV4-3,-,-,CASSQGARDVLRNEQFF,TGCGCCAGCAGCCAAGGAGCCCGGGACGTGCTTCGCAATGAGCAGTTCTTC
TRBJ2-3,TRBV7-3,-,-,CASSSGGGSSDTQYF,TGTGCCAGCAGCTCAGGGGGAGGAAGTTCAGATACGCAGTATTTT
TRBJ1-2,TRBV9,-,TRBD1,CASGGTGTNYGYTF,TGTGCCAGCGGGGGGACAGGCACTAACTATGGCTACACCTTC
TRBJ2-3,TRBV11-1,-,-,CASRSIPIIDTQYF,TGTGCCAGCAGATCCATACCAATAATAGATACGCAGTATTTT
TRBJ2-1,TRBV4-3,-,TRBD2,CASSQESGGVYNEQFF,TGCGCCAGCAGCCAAGAGAGTGGGGGGGTGTACAATGAGCAGTTCTTC
TRBJ2-2,TRBV7-3,-,TRBD2,CASSLKAGAGELFF,TGTGCCAGCAGCTTAAAAGCGGGGGCCGGGGAGCTGTTTTTT
TRBJ2-7,TRBV7-9,-,-,CASSDPSDRPVSEQYF,TGTGCCAGCAGCGACCCTTCGGACAGACCCGTATCCGAGCAGTACTTC
TRBJ1-2,TRBV5-6,-,-,CASSRAGDGYTF,TGTGCCAGCAGCAGGGCCGGAGATGGCTACACCTTC